Reported below is one TCR beta chain. What it binds is unknown. The sample comes from a study of cytomegalovirus exposure and HLA in healthy donors. Study-level findings and limits: TCR sequences were mostly rare, though some public TCRs occurred in many donors. A subsequent analysis found that TCR clusters from the first cohort also tended to co-occur in the 120 or so validation repertoires, with 90% to 95% of cluster scores above 0. Researchers counted around 150 TCR beta chains as cytomegalovirus-associated.

The method was immunoSEQ multiplex PCR; TCRdb's version includes in-frame clones alone and lacks a portion of them. The sample lists 150,000 to 200,000 clones; about 83% were seen once. The donors were in the roughly 130-subject validation cohort, distinct from the roughly 700-subject first cohort. The CDR3 contains 14 residues. From germline, CDR1 is KGHSH and CDR2 LQKENI. Unmatched junction bases numbered 8, after V lost 4 bases and J lost 7 bases. The chain employs TRBV18 and TRBJ1-2; 8 positions match TRBD1. Sequenced: PBMCs. The origin of this receptor is a woman under 30 in good health and CMV-seronegative. DNA of the CDR3: TGTGCCAGCTCACACCAGCAGGACAGGGTTGGCTACACCTTC. Translated, it gives CASSHQQDRVGYTF. Full variable domain (remainder filled in from reference TRBV18 and TRBJ1-2): NAGVMQNPRHLVRRRGQEARLRCSPMKGHSHVYWYRQLPEEGLKFMVYLQKENIIDESGMPKERFSAEFPKEGPSILRIQQVVRGDSAAYFCASSHQQDRVGYTFGSGTRLTVV.